This T cell receptor beta chain originates from a study of TIL therapy for anti-PD-1-resistant metastatic lung cancer. Study at large: Median tumor PD-L1 proportion score was 5% to 7%. Half of patients were current or former smokers.

This was the immunoSEQ v3 assay. Clones were sequenced by immunoSEQ multiplex PCR, and TCRdb holds only the in-frame ones, with some missing. Found here are about 48,000 clones, about two thirds of them singletons; the top ten hold 4.5% to 7%. On this clone itself: Its antigen is still unknown.

Indicated time point: pre-treatment sample, taken before nivolumab and TIL therapy. Pleural nodules or supraclavicular lymph nodes made up most of the excised metastases sampled. Germline assignment: CDR1 MDHEN and CDR2 SYDVKM. V lost 7 bases and J 4 bases, leaving 7 bases between the germline ends. The length of the CDR3 is 11 residues. Study-wide points: Compared with baseline intratumoral T cells, expanded TIL cultures were more clonal and less diverse (roughly 6% vs 31%). Many TIL product clones were absent from baseline tumor, suggesting clonal contraction.

Source: tumor tissue, taken at baseline. This TCR was recovered from a person aged 25-85 years with non-small cell lung cancer. The V call is TRBV28, the J call TRBJ1-2; the D is unclear. CDR3 bases: TGTGCCAGCAACAGTCGCTATGGCTACACCTTC. It translates to CASNSRYGYTF.